The clone carrying this T cell receptor (beta chain) showed up just once. Its antigen is not known. This sample is drawn from a study of shared clonotypes between healthy human individuals. Germline lookup yields CDR1 SGHVS and CDR2 FQNEAQ. Trimming removed 2 bases from V and 6 bases from J; junction bases left unmatched: 6. The CDR3 contains 14 residues. Study-wide results and caveats: Richness estimates generally favored naive over memory subsets.

Every subset had its genomic DNA shared out evenly among several immunoSEQ plates. Methods used by the authors: Filtering differed because ImmunoSEQ produced junction-only sequences that carried no quality scores. The method was immunoSEQ multiplex PCR; TCRdb's version includes in-frame clones alone and lacks a portion of them. V and J calls and clone size are those listed in that table; D and trimming were worked out from the DNA. The sample holds millions of clones, 90% to 95% seen once. Cells designated naive CD8 were CD45RO-negative and were positively selected for CCR7, with terminally differentiated effector memory CD45RA+ cells excluded.

This TCR was sampled from a young man in good health. Some clones in this sample may be carry-over from other donors' samples. What was sequenced was naive CD8+ T cells from PBMCs. J is TRBJ1-2 and V is TRBV7-8; 7 bases align to TRBD1. The CDR3 sequence: CASSLNRGKDGYTF. The CDR3 DNA follows: TGTGCCAGCAGCTTAAACAGGGGAAAGGATGGCTACACCTTC.